Below, 2 T cell receptor beta chains from the same sample are listed, as sequenced in a study of shared clonotypes between healthy human individuals. Naive CD8 cells comprised CD45RO-negative, CCR7-positively selected cells, excluding terminally differentiated effector memory CD45RA+ cells. The assay was immunoSEQ multiplex PCR, and TCRdb's table has in-frame clones only and misses some. Of approximately 840,000 clones detected, approximately 97% appear once; the ten largest clones hold less than 0.3%. The sequenced sample consisted of naive CD8+ T cells sorted from blood. All receptors come from a man between 25 and 39 years old in good health.

The chain joins TRBV6-4 to TRBJ1-2; tentative D call: TRBD1 (5 bases). V shed 11 bases and J shed 12 bases, with 19 bases lying between them. Per germline, CDR1 MRHNA and CDR2 SNTAGT. The CDR3 totals 11 residues. Here the CDR3 DNA reads TGTGCCGCGAGAGCCTCGTGGGGGGACACCTTC. Residues: CAARASWGDTF.

The chain links TRBV14 to TRBJ1-3; D remains ambiguous. Germline-derived CDR1 and CDR2 are SGHDN and FVKESK. The CDR3 extends over 20 amino acids. The germline V and J ends were trimmed by 3 bases and 4 bases, with 28 bases remaining between them. CDR3 protein: CASSHPIDATRGFRGNTIYF. The CDR3 nucleotides read TGTGCCAGCAGCCATCCGATCGACGCGACCCGGGGTTTTAGGGGAAACACCATATATTTT.